Following are 27 T cell receptor beta chains from one sample sequenced in a study of OX40 agonist ivuxolimab in advanced cancers. TCRdb's copy holds only in-frame clones and misses some; the assay was immunoSEQ multiplex PCR. The repertoire holds about 60,000 clones, with roughly nine tenths as singletons. The sequencing here drew on CD4+ or CD8+ T cells sorted from blood, taken in a trial of the OX40 agonist ivuxolimab. All receptors come from an adult with an advanced solid tumor such as melanoma, head and neck, liver or kidney cancer.

The chain recombines TRBV2 with TRBJ2-1; perhaps TRBD1 as D (6 bases). Looked up from germline, CDR1 is SNHLY and CDR2 is FYNNEI. This CDR3 contains 15 residues. V gave up 8 bases and J gave up 2 bases, with 16 bases separating them. The DNA for the CDR3 is TGTGCCAGCGTCCAGGGGCTGGCTCCCTACAATGAGCAGTTCTTC. Translated, it gives CASVQGLAPYNEQFF.

The chain links TRBV4-2 to TRBJ2-7; D call uncertain. Germline assignment: CDR1 LGHNA and CDR2 YNFKEQ. This CDR3 spans 14 amino acids. The V end lost 4 bases, the J end lost 0 bases, and 10 bases lay between the germline ends. CDR3 protein: CASSLGDHSYEQYF. The CDR3 bases are TGTGCCAGCAGCCTCGGAGACCACTCCTACGAGCAGTACTTC.

The rearrangement joins TRBV30 to TRBJ2-2, with unresolved D. Trimming shortened V by 0 bases and J by 10 bases, and 12 bases separated the two germline ends. The CDR3 has 13 amino acids. Per the germline V gene, CDR1 is GTSNPN and CDR2 is SVGIG (reference sequence). CDR3 in amino acids: CAWSVGGPAELFF. The CDR3 DNA follows: TGTGCCTGGAGTGTAGGTGGACCGGCGGAGCTGTTTTTT.

The chain couples TRBV2 to TRBJ1-2; 9 bases are a match to TRBD1. The CDR3 extends over 15 amino acids. Germline trimming cut 6 bases from V and 7 bases from J; bases unmatched to any gene: 12. Per the germline V gene, CDR1 is SNHLY and CDR2 is FYNNEI. The CDR3 here is CASSPVQGAWGGYTF. For the CDR3, the DNA is TGTGCCAGCAGCCCAGTACAGGGGGCTTGGGGTGGCTACACCTTC.

The table lists this clone with a count of one. V gene TRBV7-2 combines with J gene TRBJ2-1; unclear D gene. The CDR3 is made up of 15 amino acids. Trimming removed 8 bases at V and 0 bases at J, with 14 bases between. CDR1 SGHTA and CDR2 FQGNSA come from the germline V gene. The CDR3 nucleotides are TGTGCCAGCTGCCTTTGGGAAAGCTCCTACAATGAGCAGTTCTTC. Translated: CASCLWESSYNEQFF.

The chain has TRBV4-2 and TRBJ2-3; 10 bases line up with TRBD2. CDR1 and CDR2 from the germline V gene are LGHNA and YNFKEQ. The CDR3 covers 16 residues. V lost 3 bases, J lost 2 bases, and 5 bases stayed unmatched. Here the CDR3 DNA reads TGTGCCAGCAGCCAGTCACTAGCGGGACCCACAGATACGCAGTATTTT. Protein: CASSQSLAGPTDTQYF.

The V call is TRBV19, the J call TRBJ1-6, with D possibly matching TRBD1 (5 bases). Germline V gives CDR1 LNHDA, CDR2 SQIVND (reference sequence). With 8 bases removed from V and 0 bases from J, the gap between germline ends came to 11 bases. This CDR3 spans 15 amino acids. The CDR3 sequence is CASWDSSSYNSPLHF. DNA of the CDR3: TGTGCCAGTTGGGACTCCAGCTCCTATAATTCACCCCTCCACTTT. The full variable domain, completed using reference TRBV19 and TRBJ1-6, is DGGITQSPKYLFRKEGQNVTLSCEQNLNHDAMYWYRQDPGQGLRLIYYSQIVNDFQKGDIAEGYSVSREKKESFPLTVTSAQKNPTAFYLCASWDSSSYNSPLHFGNGTRLTVT.

In regard to this clone: The germline gene is not matched at one end of the junction; a read error may be the cause. This chain joins TRBV5-3 and TRBJ1-2; TRBD1 is a possible D gene (6 bases). TRBV5-3 falls under the ORF class, with uncertain function. The CDR3 is 13 amino acids. CDR3 amino acids: CASSLEQGNGYTF. CDR3 in DNA: TGTGCCAGCAGCTTGGAACAGGGAAATGGCTACACCTTC.

The chain joins TRBV28 to TRBJ2-7; 11 bases align to TRBD1. The germline V gene has CDR1 MDHEN and CDR2 SYDVKM. CDR3 length: 15 residues. V was pared by 5 bases and J by 4 bases, with 7 bases of the junction left unmatched. The CDR3 DNA sequence: TGTGCCAGCAGTCCGTGGACAGGGGGCTGGTACGAGCAGTACTTC. It translates to CASSPWTGGWYEQYF.

This chain uses TRBV11-3 with TRBJ2-2; 9 bases match TRBD2. CDR3 size: 14 residues. Germline V gene lookup returns CDR1 SGHNT and CDR2 YENEEA. The trim removed 9 bases at V and 2 bases at J, leaving 4 bases unmatched. The CDR3 is CASQRGANTGELFF. CDR3 nucleotides: TGTGCCAGTCAGCGGGGGGCCAACACCGGGGAGCTGTTTTTT.

This clone was recorded only once. The genes are TRBV7-9 and TRBJ2-7; possible D gene TRBD1, 6 bases. The germline V gene encodes CDR1 SEHNR and CDR2 FQNEAQ (reference sequence). Trimming took 5 bases from V and 7 from J, leaving 21 bases between them. CDR3 length equals 15 residues. This CDR3 is CASSALGQSLWEQYF. The CDR3 nucleotides are TGTGCCAGCAGCGCGTTAGGACAGAGCCTCTGGGAGCAGTACTTC.

This sequence joins TRBV2 and TRBJ1-2, with 7 bases that match TRBD1. The CDR3 has 15 amino acids. Unmatched junction bases numbered 14, after V lost 1 base and J lost 12 bases. Germline V gene sequence: CDR1 SNHLY, CDR2 FYNNEI. This CDR3 reads CASSEVPGTASYHTF. CDR3 DNA: TGTGCCAGCAGTGAAGTGCCCGGGACAGCCTCATATCACACCTTC.

The V gene is TRBV6-4, the J gene TRBJ2-7; D uncertain. Germline V gene data show CDR1 as MRHNA and CDR2 as SNTAGT. The CDR3 covers 14 residues. V lost 8 bases and J lost 2, with 16 bases in between. The CDR3: CASQLVQPTYEQYF. As DNA, the CDR3 is TGTGCCAGCCAGTTGGTTCAGCCTACCTACGAGCAGTACTTC.

The genes are TRBV28 and TRBJ2-7; D not resolved. Trimming removed 4 bases from V and 0 bases from J, with 13 bases in between. Germline CDR1 and CDR2: MDHEN and SYDVKM. The length of the CDR3 is 15 residues. CDR3 bases: TGTGCCAGCAGTTCCCGGGCCCATACCTCCTACGAGCAGTACTTC. Translation gives CASSSRAHTSYEQYF.

This chain connects TRBV19 to TRBJ1-4, with D tentatively TRBD1 (6 bases). Germline values: CDR1 LNHDA, CDR2 SQIVND (reference sequence). Trimming stripped 6 bases from V and 0 bases from J, with 14 bases between. CDR3 length: 16 amino acids. The CDR3 loop is CASRHGQLATNEKLFF. CDR3 DNA: TGTGCCAGTAGGCACGGACAGCTTGCAACTAATGAAAAACTGTTTTTT. The full variable domain, with the rest looked up from reference TRBV19 and TRBJ1-4, is DGGITQSPKYLFRKEGQNVTLSCEQNLNHDAMYWYRQDPGQGLRLIYYSQIVNDFQKGDIAEGYSVSREKKESFPLTVTSAQKNPTAFYLCASRHGQLATNEKLFFGSGTQLSVL.

The chain carries TRBV29-1 and TRBJ2-5, with D unclear. The germline V gene has CDR1 SQVTM and CDR2 ANQGSEA. Trimming took 5 bases from V and 1 from J, leaving 11 bases between them. The CDR3 has 13 residues. The CDR3 DNA reads TGCAGCGTTCGTCGACTGGCCCAAGAGACCCAGTACTTC. Translating gives CSVRRLAQETQYF. Variable domain in full (rest from reference TRBV29-1 and TRBJ2-5): SAVISQKPSRDICQRGTSLTIQCQVDSQVTMMFWYRQQPGQSLTLIATANQGSEATYESGFVIDKFPISRPNLTFSTLTVSNMSPEDSSIYLCSVRRLAQETQYFGPGTRLLVL.

The chain uses TRBV5-4 and TRBJ2-5, with a weak D call TRBD1 (6 bases). The CDR3 extends over 12 amino acids. Trimming shortened V by 1 base and J by 5 bases, and 6 bases separated the two germline ends. Germline V gives CDR1 SGHNT, CDR2 YYREEE (reference sequence). CDR3 in amino acids: CASSLQGETQYF. As DNA, the CDR3 is TGTGCCAGCAGCTTGCAGGGGGAGACCCAGTACTTC. The full variable domain, with the rest looked up from reference TRBV5-4 and TRBJ2-5, is ETGVTQSPTHLIKTRGQQVTLRCSSQSGHNTVSWYQQALGQGPQFIFQYYREEENGRGNFPPRFSGLQFPNYSSELNVNALELDDSALYLCASSLQGETQYFGPGTRLLVL.

The chain combines TRBV28 with TRBJ1-4; D call uncertain. V was shortened by 6 bases and J by 6 bases, with 14 bases between the two germline ends. The CDR3 has 14 residues. CDR1 is MDHEN and CDR2 is SYDVKM in the germline V gene. CDR3 loop: CASSPAHLHEKLFF. The DNA for the CDR3 is TGTGCCAGCAGCCCGGCACATCTCCATGAAAAACTGTTTTTT. The full variable domain, completed using reference TRBV28 and TRBJ1-4, is DVKVTQSSRYLVKRTGEKVFLECVQDMDHENMFWYRQDPGLGLRLIYFSYDVKMKEKGDIPEGYSVSREKKERFSLILESASTNQTSMYLCASSPAHLHEKLFFGSGTQLSVL.

This CDR3 reads CASSREGQNNEQFF. In DNA, the CDR3 is TGCGCCAGCAGCCGGGAGGGACAGAACAATGAGCAGTTCTTC. This chain connects TRBV4-1 to TRBJ2-1; either TRBD1 or TRBD2 may fit D (7 bases each). CDR1 MGHRA and CDR2 YSYEKL come from the germline V gene. There are 14 residues in the CDR3. Trimming took off 4 bases at V and 5 bases at J, with 12 bases between the two ends.

V usage is TRBV7-2 and J usage is TRBJ1-1; D may be TRBD1 (5 bases). V was shortened by 3 bases and J by 0 bases, with 11 bases between the two germline ends. The germline gives CDR1 SGHTA, CDR2 FQGNSA. The CDR3 is 15 amino acids. CDR3 sequence: CASSLRRGMNTEAFF. The CDR3 DNA reads as TGTGCCAGCAGCTTGAGGAGGGGCATGAACACTGAAGCTTTCTTT.

The chain links TRBV30 to TRBJ1-5; possibly TRBD1 for D (6 bases). There are 13 residues in the CDR3. CDR1 is GTSNPN, CDR2 SVGIG, per germline (reference sequence). The V end was cut by 2 bases, the J end by 6 bases, with 11 bases between. CDR3 sequence: CAWSSGVGQPQHF. The CDR3 DNA follows: TGTGCCTGGAGTTCAGGGGTGGGTCAGCCCCAGCATTTT.

The chain carries TRBV10-3 and TRBJ1-5, with a weak D call TRBD1 (6 bases). Germline CDR1 is ENHRY and CDR2 is SYGVKD. The germline V and J ends were trimmed by 0 bases and 5 bases, with 11 bases remaining between them. The CDR3 covers 15 residues. This CDR3 reads CAISESATGHQPQHF. The CDR3 nucleotides read TGTGCCATCAGTGAGTCAGCGACAGGACATCAGCCCCAGCATTTT.

The chain is built from TRBV30 and TRBJ2-5; tentative D call: TRBD1 (6 bases). The CDR3 is 15 amino acids. The germline CDR1 and CDR2 sequences are GTSNPN and SVGIG (reference sequence). Trimming shortened V by 5 bases and J by 1 base, and 17 bases separated the two germline ends. In DNA form, the CDR3 reads TGTGCCTGGGACGAGCTTAGGACAGTCCAAGAGACCCAGTACTTC. Amino acids: CAWDELRTVQETQYF.

Here the CDR3 DNA reads TGTGCCAGCAGTGAACGACAGGGGAAGAACACTGAAGCTTTCTTT. As protein: CASSERQGKNTEAFF. The V and J genes are TRBV6-1 and TRBJ1-1; 8 nucleotides align to TRBD1. The CDR3 is 15 amino acids. V was pared by 2 bases and J by 1 base, with 3 bases of the junction left unmatched. Germline V CDR1 and CDR2: MNHNS, SASEGT.

This chain connects TRBV11-2 to TRBJ2-1, with 8 bases matching TRBD1. This CDR3 contains 15 residues. The V gene end was trimmed by 1 base and the J gene end by 4 bases; junction bases not matched to a gene: 3. Germline V gives CDR1 SGHAT, CDR2 FQNNGV. CDR3 coding DNA: TGTGCCAGCAGCTTAGGGACAGGGCAGTACAATGAGCAGTTCTTC. This sequence encodes CASSLGTGQYNEQFF. The variable domain in full, with the rest retrieved from reference TRBV11-2 and TRBJ2-1, is EAGVAQSPRYKIIEKRQSVAFWCNPISGHATLYWYQQILGQGPKLLIQFQNNGVVDDSQLPKDRFSAERLKGVDSTLKIQPAKLEDSAVYLCASSLGTGQYNEQFFGPGTRLTVL.

V usage is TRBV29-1 and J usage is TRBJ2-6; TRBD1 might be the D (5 bases). The CDR3 loop spans 16 amino acids. The germline CDR1 and CDR2 sequences are SQVTM and ANQGSEA. Trimming took 3 bases from V and 0 from J, leaving 12 bases between them. The DNA for the CDR3 is TGCAGCGTTGACGTATCTGACAGCTCTGGGGCCAACGTCCTGACTTTC. Translated, it gives CSVDVSDSSGANVLTF.

The V gene is TRBV11-2, the J gene TRBJ1-4; the match to TRBD1 covers 9 bases. V lost 4 bases, J lost 5 bases, and 5 bases stayed unmatched. Per germline, CDR1 SGHAT and CDR2 FQNNGV. This CDR3 contains 15 residues. The CDR3 region is CASSSGQGINEKLFF. In DNA, the CDR3 is TGTGCCAGCAGCTCGGGACAGGGAATAAATGAAAAACTGTTTTTT. The full variable domain, in which reference TRBV11-2 and TRBJ1-4 provide the parts outside the CDR3, is EAGVAQSPRYKIIEKRQSVAFWCNPISGHATLYWYQQILGQGPKLLIQFQNNGVVDDSQLPKDRFSAERLKGVDSTLKIQPAKLEDSAVYLCASSSGQGINEKLFFGSGTQLSVL.